This T cell receptor beta chain comes out of a study of blood T cell repertoires in COVID-19. Overall study: Samples came from the United States, Italy and Spain, spanning acute and convalescent COVID-19. PBMCs, B-cell-depleted T cells, or T cells were the source of the cDNA or gDNA that made up the material.

V shed 3 bases and J shed 8 bases, with 13 bases lying between them. There are 12 residues in the CDR3. Germline V gene data show CDR1 as SQVTM and CDR2 as ANQGSEA. The authors' processing: The assay estimated nucleated cells by amplifying reference gene primers. TCRdb's table, derived via immunoSEQ multiplex PCR, lists solely in-frame clones and lacks some. V, J and clone size reflect that table, while D and trimming were determined from the DNA. This table has around 140,000 clones, 85% to 90% appearing once. J is TRBJ1-2 and V is TRBV29-1, with a possible D match to TRBD1 (6 bases). The sample taken for sequencing was peripheral blood. The source of this sequence is a man aged 45 to 65 with active or convalescent COVID-19. This CDR3 reads CSVERGNEGYTF. The CDR3 DNA is TGCAGCGTTGAGAGGGGGAACGAGGGCTACACCTTC.